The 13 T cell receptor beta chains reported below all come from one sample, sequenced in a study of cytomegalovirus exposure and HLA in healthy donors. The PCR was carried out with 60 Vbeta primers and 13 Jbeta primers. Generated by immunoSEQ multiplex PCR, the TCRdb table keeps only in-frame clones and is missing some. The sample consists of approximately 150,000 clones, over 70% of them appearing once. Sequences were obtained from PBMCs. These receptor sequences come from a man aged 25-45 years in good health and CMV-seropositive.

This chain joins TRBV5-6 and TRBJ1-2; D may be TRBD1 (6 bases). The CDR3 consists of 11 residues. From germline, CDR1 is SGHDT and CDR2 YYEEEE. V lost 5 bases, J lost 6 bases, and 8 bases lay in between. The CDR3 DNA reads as TGTGCCAGCAGTCACAGGGATGGCTACACCTTC. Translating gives CASSHRDGYTF.

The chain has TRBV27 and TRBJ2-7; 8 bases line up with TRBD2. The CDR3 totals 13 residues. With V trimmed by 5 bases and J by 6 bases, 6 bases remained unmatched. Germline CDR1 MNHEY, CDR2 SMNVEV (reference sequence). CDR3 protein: CASSTSGRFEQYF. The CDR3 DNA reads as TGTGCCAGCAGTACGAGCGGGAGATTCGAGCAGTACTTC.

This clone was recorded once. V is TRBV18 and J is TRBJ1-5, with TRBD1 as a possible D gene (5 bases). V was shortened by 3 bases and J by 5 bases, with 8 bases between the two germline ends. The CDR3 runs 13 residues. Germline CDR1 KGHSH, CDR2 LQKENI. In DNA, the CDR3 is TGTGCCAGCTCACCCGGCAGGGATCAGCCCCAGCATTTT. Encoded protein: CASSPGRDQPQHF. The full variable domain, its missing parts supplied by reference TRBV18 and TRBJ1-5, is NAGVMQNPRHLVRRRGQEARLRCSPMKGHSHVYWYRQLPEEGLKFMVYLQKENIIDESGMPKERFSAEFPKEGPSILRIQQVVRGDSAAYFCASSPGRDQPQHFGDGTRLSIL.

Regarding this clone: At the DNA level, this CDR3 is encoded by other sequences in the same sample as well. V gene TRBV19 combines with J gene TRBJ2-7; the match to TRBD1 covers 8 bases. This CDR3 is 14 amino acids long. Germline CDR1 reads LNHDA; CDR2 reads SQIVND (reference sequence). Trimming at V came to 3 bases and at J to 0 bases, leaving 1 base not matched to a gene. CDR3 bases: TGTGCCAGTAGTATTGGGACAGGCTCCTACGAGCAGTACTTC. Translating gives CASSIGTGSYEQYF.

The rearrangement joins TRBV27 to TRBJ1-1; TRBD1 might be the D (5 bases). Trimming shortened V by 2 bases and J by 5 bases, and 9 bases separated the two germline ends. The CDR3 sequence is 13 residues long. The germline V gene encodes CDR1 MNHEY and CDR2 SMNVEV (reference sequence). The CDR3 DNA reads TGTGCCAGCAGTTTAGGGGGGAGGACTGAAGCTTTCTTT. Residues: CASSLGGRTEAFF.

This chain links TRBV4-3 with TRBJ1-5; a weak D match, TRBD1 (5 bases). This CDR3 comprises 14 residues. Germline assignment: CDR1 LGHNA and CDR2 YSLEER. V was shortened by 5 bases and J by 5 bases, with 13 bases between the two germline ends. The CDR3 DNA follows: TGCGCCAGCAGCTGGGCCAAAGGGGATCAGCCCCAGCATTTT. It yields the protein CASSWAKGDQPQHF.

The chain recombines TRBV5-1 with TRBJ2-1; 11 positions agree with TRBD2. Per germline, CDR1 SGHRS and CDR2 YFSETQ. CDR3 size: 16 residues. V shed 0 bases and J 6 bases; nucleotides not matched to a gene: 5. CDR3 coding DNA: TGCGCCAGCAGCTTGGTCGTACTAGCGGGGGTCAATGAGCAGTTCTTC. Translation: CASSLVVLAGVNEQFF. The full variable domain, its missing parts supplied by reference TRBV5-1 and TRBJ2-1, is KAGVTQTPRYLIKTRGQQVTLSCSPISGHRSVSWYQQTPGQGLQFLFEYFSETQRNKGNFPGRFSGRQFSNSRSEMNVSTLELGDSALYLCASSLVVLAGVNEQFFGPGTRLTVL.

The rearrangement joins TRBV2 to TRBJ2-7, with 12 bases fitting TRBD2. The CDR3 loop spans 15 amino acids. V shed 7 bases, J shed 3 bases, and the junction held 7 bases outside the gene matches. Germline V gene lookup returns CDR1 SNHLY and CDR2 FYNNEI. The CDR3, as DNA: TGTGCCAGCATTCAAGGACTAGCGGGGCGCTACGAGCAGTACTTC. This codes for CASIQGLAGRYEQYF.

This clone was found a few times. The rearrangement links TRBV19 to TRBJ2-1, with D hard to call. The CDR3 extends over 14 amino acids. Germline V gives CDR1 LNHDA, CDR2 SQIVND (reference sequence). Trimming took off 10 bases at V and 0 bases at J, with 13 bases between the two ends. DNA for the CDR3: TGTGCCACTAGGCGAGATAGCTCCTACAATGAGCAGTTCTTC. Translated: CATRRDSSYNEQFF.

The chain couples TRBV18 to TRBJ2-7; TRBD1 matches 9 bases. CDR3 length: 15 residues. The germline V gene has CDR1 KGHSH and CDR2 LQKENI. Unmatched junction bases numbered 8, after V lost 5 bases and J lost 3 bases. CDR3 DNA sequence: TGTGCCAGCTCAGAAACCGGGACAGGGAACTACGAGCAGTACTTC. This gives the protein CASSETGTGNYEQYF.

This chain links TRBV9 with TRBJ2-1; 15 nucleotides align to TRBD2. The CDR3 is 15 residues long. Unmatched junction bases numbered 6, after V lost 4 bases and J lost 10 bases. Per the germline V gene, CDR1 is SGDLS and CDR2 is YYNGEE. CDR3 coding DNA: TGTGCCAGCAGCCCAGGACTAGCGGGGGGGCGAGAGCAGTTCTTC. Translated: CASSPGLAGGREQFF.

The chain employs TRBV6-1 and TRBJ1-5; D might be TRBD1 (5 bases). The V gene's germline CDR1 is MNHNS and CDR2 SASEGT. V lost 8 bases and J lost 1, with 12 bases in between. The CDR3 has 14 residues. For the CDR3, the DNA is TGTGCCAGCGGCGGGGACGTCAGCAATCAGCCCCAGCATTTT. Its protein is CASGGDVSNQPQHF.

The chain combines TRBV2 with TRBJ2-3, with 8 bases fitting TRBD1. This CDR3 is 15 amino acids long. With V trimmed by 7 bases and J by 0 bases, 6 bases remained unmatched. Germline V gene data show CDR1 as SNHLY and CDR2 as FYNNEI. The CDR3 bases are TGTGCCAGCAACAGACAGGGGCCTAGCACAGATACGCAGTATTTT. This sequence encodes CASNRQGPSTDTQYF.